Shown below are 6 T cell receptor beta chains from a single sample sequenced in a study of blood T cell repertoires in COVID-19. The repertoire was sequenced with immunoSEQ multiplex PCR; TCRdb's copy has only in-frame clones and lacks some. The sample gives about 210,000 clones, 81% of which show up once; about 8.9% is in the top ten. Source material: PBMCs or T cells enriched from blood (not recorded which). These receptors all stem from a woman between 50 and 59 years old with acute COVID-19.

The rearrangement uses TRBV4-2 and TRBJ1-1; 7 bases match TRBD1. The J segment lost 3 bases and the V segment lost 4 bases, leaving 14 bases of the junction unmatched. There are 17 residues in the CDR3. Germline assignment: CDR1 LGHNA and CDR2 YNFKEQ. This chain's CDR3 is CASSRPPIGTVHTEAFF. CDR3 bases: TGTGCCAGCAGCCGGCCACCCATAGGGACAGTCCACACTGAAGCTTTCTTT.

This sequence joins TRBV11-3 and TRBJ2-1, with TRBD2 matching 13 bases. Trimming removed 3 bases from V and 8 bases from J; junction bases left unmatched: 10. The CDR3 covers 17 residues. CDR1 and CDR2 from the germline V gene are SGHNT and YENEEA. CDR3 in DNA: TGTGCCAGCAGCTTTGCCTCCACTAGCGGGGGGGAGGATGAGCAGTTCTTC. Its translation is CASSFASTSGGEDEQFF. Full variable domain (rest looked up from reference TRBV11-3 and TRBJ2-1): EAGVVQSPRYKIIEKKQPVAFWCNPISGHNTLYWYLQNLGQGPELLIRYENEEAVDDSQLPKDRFSAERLKGVDSTLKIQPAELGDSAVYLCASSFASTSGGEDEQFFGPGTRLTVL.

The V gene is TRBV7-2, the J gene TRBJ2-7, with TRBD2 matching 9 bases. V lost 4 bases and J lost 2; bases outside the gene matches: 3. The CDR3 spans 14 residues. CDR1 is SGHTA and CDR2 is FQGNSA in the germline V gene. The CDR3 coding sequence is TGTGCCAGCAGCTCGACTAGCGGACCCTACGAGCAGTACTTC. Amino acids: CASSSTSGPYEQYF.

The CDR3 DNA reads TGTGCCATCAGGGGACAGACACTGAACACTGAAGCTTTCTTT. Translation gives CAIRGQTLNTEAFF. V usage is TRBV10-3 and J usage is TRBJ1-1, with 7 bases fitting TRBD1. Germline V gene data show CDR1 as ENHRY and CDR2 as SYGVKD. With 6 bases clipped from V and 0 bases from J, the junction kept 4 bases outside the gene matches. The CDR3 length is 14 residues.

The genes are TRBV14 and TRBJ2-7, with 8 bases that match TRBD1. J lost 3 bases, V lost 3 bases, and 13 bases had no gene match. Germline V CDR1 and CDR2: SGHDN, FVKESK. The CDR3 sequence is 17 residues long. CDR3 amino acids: CASSHPPGGGVLYEQYF. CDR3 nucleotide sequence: TGTGCCAGCAGCCACCCCCCAGGGGGCGGAGTGCTCTACGAGCAGTACTTC.

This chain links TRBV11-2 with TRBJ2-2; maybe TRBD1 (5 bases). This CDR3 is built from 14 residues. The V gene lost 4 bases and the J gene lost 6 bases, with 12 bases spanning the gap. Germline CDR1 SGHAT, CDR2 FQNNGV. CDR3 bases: TGTGCCAGCAGCTCCACAGGAGAATCCGGGGAGCTGTTTTTT. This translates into CASSSTGESGELFF.